The sequence of this TCR beta chain was determined in a study of blood T cell repertoires in COVID-19. Across the study: The United States, Italy and Spain supplied acute and convalescent COVID-19 samples. T cells, B-cell-depleted T cells, or PBMCs provided the cDNA or gDNA that served as material.

Methods used by the authors: Amplifying reference gene primers gave estimates of nucleated cell counts. Sequencing used immunoSEQ multiplex PCR; TCRdb keeps in-frame clones, though not all of them. V, J and clone size are taken as reported in that table, and D and trimming were inferred from the DNA itself. The table has 60,000 to 75,000 clones, approximately 89% seen once. Looked up from germline, CDR1 is PRHDT and CDR2 is FYEKMQ (reference sequence). Trimming took off 5 bases at V and 10 bases at J, with 27 bases between the two ends. The CDR3 spans 17 residues. The chain recombines TRBV13 with TRBJ2-1, with a possible D match to TRBD1 (9 bases). What was sequenced was peripheral blood. The sequence came from a man between 60 and 75 years old with acute or convalescent COVID-19. The CDR3 DNA follows: TGTGCCAGCAGCACTAACGGGGGGGACAGGGTTCGGAGGGAGCAGTTCTTC. Translated, it gives CASSTNGGDRVRREQFF. The full variable domain, its missing parts supplied by reference TRBV13 and TRBJ2-1, is AAGVIQSPRHLIKEKRETATLKCYPIPRHDTVYWYQQGPGQDPQFLISFYEKMQSDKGSIPDRFSAQQFSDYHSELNMSSLELGDSALYFCASSTNGGDRVRREQFFGPGTRLTVL.